The 18 T cell receptor beta chains given below trace back to one sample, sequenced in a study of T cells in Graves' hyperthyroidism and ophthalmopathy. TCR beta CDR3 region amplification was performed from RNA transcripts. The HTBI primer set drove a first-round RT-PCR of the TCR CDR3. A single record per CDR3 protein comes from TCRdb applying MiXCR to the multiplex PCR reads. The table includes over 700,000 distinct CDR3 sequences, 18% detected once. The specimen was blood. These receptors all come from a woman aged 45-65 years with Graves' hyperthyroidism that later progressed to Graves' ophthalmopathy.

In its sample, this clonotype was seen many times. This chain uses TRBV10-3 with TRBJ2-3; D possibly corresponds to TRBD1 (6 bases). CDR1 and CDR2 from the germline V gene are ENHRY and SYGVKD. Trimming left V 3 bases short and J 0 bases short, with 10 bases between. This CDR3 is 15 amino acids long. DNA for the CDR3: TGTGCCATCAGTGATCCGGGGACAAGCACAGATACGCAGTATTTT. As protein: CAISDPGTSTDTQYF.

This chain uses TRBV5-1 with TRBJ2-1; D is possibly TRBD2 (6 bases). There are 16 residues in the CDR3. Germline CDR1 SGHRS, CDR2 YFSETQ. Deletions cut 0 bases from V and 1 base from J, with 11 bases between. The CDR3 sequence is CASSLEAGRSYNEQFF. The CDR3 coding sequence is TGCGCCAGCAGCTTGGAAGCAGGGAGGTCCTACAATGAGCAGTTCTTC.

The chain carries TRBV5-1 and TRBJ2-3; TRBD2 matches 8 bases. Germline CDR1 and CDR2: SGHRS and YFSETQ. The trim removed 3 bases at V and 1 base at J, leaving 7 bases unmatched. CDR3 length: 16 residues. CDR3: CASSWRTSRGTDTQYF. Here the CDR3 DNA reads TGCGCCAGCAGCTGGAGGACTAGCAGGGGCACAGATACGCAGTATTTT.

This rearrangement joins TRBV19 to TRBJ1-2; no clear D gene. Germline V lookup: CDR1 LNHDA, CDR2 SQIVND (reference sequence). The V end was cut by 3 bases, the J end by 5 bases, with 16 bases between. CDR3 length: 15 residues. CDR3 sequence: CASSISGLGLYGYTF. The CDR3 DNA reads TGTGCCAGTAGTATTTCGGGCCTCGGATTATATGGCTACACCTTC.

The DNA for the CDR3 is TGTGCCAGCAGTTTCGATCTAAACATGAACACTGAAGCTTTCTTT. Amino acid sequence: CASSFDLNMNTEAFF. The genes are TRBV28 and TRBJ1-1; unclear D gene. CDR1 and CDR2 from the germline V gene are MDHEN and SYDVKM. V shed 3 bases and J shed 0 bases, with 11 bases lying between them. This CDR3 is built from 15 residues.

The rearrangement links TRBV18 to TRBJ1-2, with D possibly TRBD1 on 6 matching bases. CDR1 KGHSH and CDR2 LQKENI come from the germline V gene. The CDR3 consists of 14 residues. V was pared by 3 bases and J by 7 bases, with 15 bases between. The CDR3 loop reads CASSPTGSSGGYTF. As DNA, the CDR3 is TGTGCCAGCTCACCCACAGGGAGTTCAGGTGGCTACACCTTC. Based on the CDR3 plus reference TRBV18 and TRBJ1-2, the full variable domain is NAGVMQNPRHLVRRRGQEARLRCSPMKGHSHVYWYRQLPEEGLKFMVYLQKENIIDESGMPKERFSAEFPKEGPSILRIQQVVRGDSAAYFCASSPTGSSGGYTFGSGTRLTVV.

The chain combines TRBV7-8 with TRBJ2-5, with 8 bases that match TRBD1. This CDR3 is built from 17 residues. CDR1 is SGHVS, CDR2 FQNEAQ, per germline. The V segment lost 0 bases and the J segment 5 bases; nucleotides outside the gene matches: 11. Written as DNA, the CDR3 is TGTGCCAGCAGCTTAGCAGGGGGACAGGAGCGGTTGGAGACCCAGTACTTC. Its translation: CASSLAGGQERLETQYF.

The chain joins TRBV3-1 to TRBJ1-3; D is undetermined. Germline CDR1 reads LGHDT; CDR2 reads YNNKEL (reference sequence). The CDR3 is made up of 14 amino acids. Between the trimmed V and J ends, which lost 8 bases and 0 bases, there was a span of 11 bases. The CDR3 loop is CASRDDTSGNTIYF. Here the CDR3 DNA reads TGTGCCAGCCGCGACGATACCTCTGGAAACACCATATATTTT.

This chain links TRBV7-8 with TRBJ1-5, with D possibly matching TRBD1 (5 bases). Per the germline V gene, CDR1 is SGHVS and CDR2 is FQNEAQ. This CDR3 contains 16 residues. V shed 1 base and J shed 5 bases, with 15 bases lying between them. CDR3 nucleotide sequence: TGTGCCAGCAGCTTAGGTGGGCGAACAGGTCATCAGCCCCAGCATTTT. This encodes CASSLGGRTGHQPQHF.

The chain uses TRBV4-1 and TRBJ2-2; 12 nucleotides match TRBD2. CDR1 and CDR2 (germline): MGHRA, YSYEKL. The junction had 13 bases not matched to a gene; V was cut back by 0 bases and J by 5 bases. This CDR3 is built from 20 residues. As DNA, the CDR3 is TGCGCCAGCAGCCAAGATTCAGGACTAGCGGGGCGAGTCGGAACCGGGGAGCTGTTTTTT. The encoded protein is CASSQDSGLAGRVGTGELFF.

This clonotype was counted ten times or more. V gene TRBV7-8 combines with J gene TRBJ2-7, with 8 bases aligning to TRBD2. J was trimmed by 0 bases and V by 5 bases; bases with no gene match: 3. The CDR3 has 14 amino acids. Germline V gene data show CDR1 as SGHVS and CDR2 as FQNEAQ. CDR3 coding DNA: TGTGCCAGCAGCCGAACTAGCGGCTCCTACGAGCAGTACTTC. Encoded protein: CASSRTSGSYEQYF.

The chain recombines TRBV28 with TRBJ2-1, with a weak D call TRBD2 (6 bases). Germline V gene lookup returns CDR1 MDHEN and CDR2 SYDVKM. Trimming took off 3 bases at V and 6 bases at J, with 21 bases between the two ends. The CDR3 covers 17 residues. CDR3 DNA sequence: TGTGCCAGCAGTTTGGAGGGACTGACCGCACCCCTCAATGAGCAGTTCTTC. Its translation is CASSLEGLTAPLNEQFF.

This clonotype came up a few times. Here the CDR3 reads CASSEAGGQDYGYTF. As DNA, the CDR3 is TGTGCCAGCAGTGAAGCCGGGGGGCAGGACTATGGCTACACCTTC. V gene TRBV6-4 combines with J gene TRBJ1-2; possibly TRBD1 for D (6 bases). Trimming took off 3 bases at V and 3 bases at J, with 14 bases between the two ends. Germline V gene sequence: CDR1 MRHNA, CDR2 SNTAGT. The CDR3 runs to 15 residues.

This clonotype has more than one count but fewer than ten. The CDR3 region has the DNA TGCAGCGTTGAAAGGTCCGGGGGAGAGACCCAGTACTTC. Its protein product is CSVERSGGETQYF. V is TRBV29-1 and J is TRBJ2-5; TRBD2 is a possible D gene (6 bases). Germline V gene lookup returns CDR1 SQVTM and CDR2 ANQGSEA. V was trimmed by 2 bases and J by 4 bases, leaving 11 bases between them. The CDR3 is 13 residues long.

This clonotype occurred many times. The chain couples TRBV13 to TRBJ2-7; D is undetermined. V shed 4 bases and J shed 3 bases, with 7 bases lying between them. Germline loops: CDR1 PRHDT, CDR2 FYEKMQ (reference sequence). The CDR3 sequence is 12 residues long. The CDR3 DNA sequence: TGTGCCAGCAGCTCTCTGCGCTACGAGCAGTACTTC. It specifies CASSSLRYEQYF. Combining the CDR3 with reference TRBV13 and TRBJ2-7 gives the whole variable domain AAGVIQSPRHLIKEKRETATLKCYPIPRHDTVYWYQQGPGQDPQFLISFYEKMQSDKGSIPDRFSAQQFSDYHSELNMSSLELGDSALYFCASSSLRYEQYFGPGTRLTVT.

Points on this clonotype: One junction end disagrees with the germline gene, perhaps due to a read error. V and J are TRBV5-6 and TRBJ2-3; the match to TRBD1 covers 8 bases. The germline V gene encodes CDR1 SGHDT and CDR2 YYEEEE. CDR3 size: 18 residues. The CDR3 spells CTSSRTGTSALGTDTQYF. DNA for the CDR3: TGTACCAGCAGCAGGACAGGGACCTCCGCCCTTGGCACAGATACGCAGTATTTT.

The rearrangement joins TRBV6-9 to TRBJ1-5, with D unresolved. This CDR3 is 14 amino acids long. V was cut by 3 bases and J by 4 bases, with 10 bases left in between. CDR1 and CDR2 from the germline V gene are MNHGY and SVAAGI. CDR3 DNA: TGTGCCAGCAGTTACGGGCCAGGTAATCAGCCCCAGCATTTT. It translates to CASSYGPGNQPQHF.

This chain uses TRBV4-1 with TRBJ1-6, with 8 bases that match TRBD1. J gave up 1 base and V 0 bases, and 11 bases lay outside the gene matches. The CDR3 covers 20 residues. CDR1 is MGHRA, CDR2 YSYEKL, per germline. CDR3 sequence (DNA): TGCGCCAGCAGCCAAGATCACAGCAGGGGGCGTCCGTCCTATAATTCACCCCTCCACTTT. Its protein is CASSQDHSRGRPSYNSPLHF.